This T cell receptor (beta chain) is from a study of Ad26.COV2.S vaccination and SARS-CoV-2 variants. Clones were sequenced by immunoSEQ multiplex PCR, and TCRdb holds only the in-frame ones, with some missing. The data show about 390,000 clones, less than 90% seen once. Treatment noted: roughly 18 received Ad26.COV2.S at low or high dose, single or two shots; roughly five received placebo; per-sample allocation not given. Sampling occurred on day 63 after the first vaccine or placebo injection. Trimming left V 5 bases short and J 8 bases short, with 15 bases between. CDR3 length: 14 amino acids. In germline, CDR1 is MNHEY, CDR2 SVGEGT.

The specimen comprised peripheral blood, sampled in a trial of Ad26.COV2.S vaccine versus placebo. This sequence joins TRBV6-2 or TRBV6-3 and TRBJ1-4, with D hard to call. The sequence was collected from a person between 18 and 65 years old who received the Ad26.COV2.S COVID-19 vaccine or a placebo. This CDR3 reads CASSTRSSYEKLFF. The CDR3 DNA reads TGTGCCAGCAGTACCCGGAGTTCCTACGAAAAACTGTTTTTT.